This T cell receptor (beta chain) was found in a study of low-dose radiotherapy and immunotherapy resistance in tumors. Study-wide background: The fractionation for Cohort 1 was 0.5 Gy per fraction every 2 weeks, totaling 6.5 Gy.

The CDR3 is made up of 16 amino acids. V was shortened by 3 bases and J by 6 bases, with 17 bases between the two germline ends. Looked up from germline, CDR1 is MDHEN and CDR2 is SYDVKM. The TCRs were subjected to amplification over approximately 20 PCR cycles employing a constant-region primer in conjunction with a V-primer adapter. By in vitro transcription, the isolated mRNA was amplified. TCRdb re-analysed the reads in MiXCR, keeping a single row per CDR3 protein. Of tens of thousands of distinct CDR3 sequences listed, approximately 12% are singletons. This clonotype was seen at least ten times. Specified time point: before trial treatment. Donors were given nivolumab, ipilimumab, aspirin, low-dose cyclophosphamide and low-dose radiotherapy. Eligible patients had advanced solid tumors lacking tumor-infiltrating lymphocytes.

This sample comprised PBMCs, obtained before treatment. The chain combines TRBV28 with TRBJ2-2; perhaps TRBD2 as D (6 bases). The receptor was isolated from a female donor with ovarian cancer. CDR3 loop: CASSLGGAGNSGELFF. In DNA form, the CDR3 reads TGTGCCAGCAGTTTGGGGGGTGCGGGAAATTCCGGGGAGCTGTTTTTT.